These T cell receptor beta chains were read from a single sample in a study of shared clonotypes between healthy human individuals. The assay was immunoSEQ multiplex PCR, and TCRdb's table has in-frame clones only and misses some. The table lists nearly 750,000 clones, approximately 77% of them singletons. The sequenced sample consisted of memory CD4+ T cells sorted from blood. The receptors were sampled from a woman aged 25 to 45 in good health. The CDR3 runs from the conserved cysteine through the conserved F or W. D genes are given only for firm matches. Clone size, where shown, is once, few, many, or a class for clones that have expanded.

TGTGCCAGCAGTAGGACAGCCTACGGGGACTATGGCTACACCTTC	CASSRTAYGDYGYTF	.	.	TRBV6-5	TRBJ1-2
TGTGCCCGCCAAATGCGAAGATGGAGCGGGAGGGACACCGGGGAGCTGTTTTTT	CARQMRRWSGRDTGELFF	TRBD2	.	TRBV30	TRBJ2-2
TGTGCCAGCAGCTTACGCGTCGAGACCCAGTACTTC	CASSLRVETQYF	.	.	TRBV7-8	TRBJ2-5
TGTGCCATCAGTGAGGGGACTAGCGGGAGGGGGGCCTACAATGAGCAGTTCTTC	CAISEGTSGRGAYNEQFF	TRBD2	.	TRBV10-3	TRBJ2-1
TGTGCCAGCAGTGAGGGACAGCGCGGCTATGGCTACACCTTC	CASSEGQRGYGYTF	TRBD1	.	TRBV2	TRBJ1-2
TGTGCCAGTAGTCCTCGACTAGCGGGAGGGCGGGAACACACTAATACGCAGTATTTT	CASSPRLAGGREHTNTQYF	TRBD2	few	TRBV19	TRBJ2-3
TGTGCCAGCAGGCAACGGGCAGGGAGCTCCTACGAGCAGTACTTC	CASRQRAGSSYEQYF	.	few	TRBV6-5	TRBJ2-7
TGTGCCATCAGTGATCCTTCTAGCGGGAGTGGCACAGATACGCAGTATTTT	CAISDPSSGSGTDTQYF	TRBD2	few	TRBV10-3	TRBJ2-3
TGCGCCAGCAGCCCGGGACTAGCGGGAATTGAGACCCAGTACTTC	CASSPGLAGIETQYF	TRBD2	.	TRBV4-1	TRBJ2-5
TGTGCCAGCAGCCAAGCGGGAGGAAGGACCGGGGAGCTGTTTTTT	CASSQAGGRTGELFF	TRBD2	.	TRBV4-2	TRBJ2-2
TGTGCCAGCAGTTCGCAGGGGCTTTCGTCTGGAAACACCATATATTTT	CASSSQGLSSGNTIYF	.	.	TRBV28	TRBJ1-3
TGTGCCAGCAGTTTGGGTCGACAGGGGCGCGAGCAGTACTTC	CASSLGRQGREQYF	TRBD1	.	TRBV27	TRBJ2-7
TGTGCCAGCAGCTTAGGGACTCTTAGCTCCTACGAGCAGTACTTC	CASSLGTLSSYEQYF	.	few	TRBV7-8	TRBJ2-7
TGTGCCAGCAGCTCCGCGGGACTAGCGGGAGAGACCCAGTACTTC	CASSSAGLAGETQYF	TRBD2	few	TRBV7-2	TRBJ2-5
TGCGCCAGCAGCCCATCTAGCGGTTCCTACAATGAGCAGTTCTTC	CASSPSSGSYNEQFF	TRBD2	.	TRBV5-1	TRBJ2-1
TGTGCCAGCAGTGGGGGGCTCTATCAGCCCCAGCATTTT	CASSGGLYQPQHF	.	.	TRBV27	TRBJ1-5
TGCGCCAGCAGCTTGGAGACAGGGGCTTCTGGAAACACCATATATTTT	CASSLETGASGNTIYF	TRBD1	.	TRBV5-1	TRBJ1-3
TGCGCCAGCAGTTCCACTAGCGGGAGGGGAGATACGCAGTATTTT	CASSSTSGRGDTQYF	TRBD2	.	TRBV10-1	TRBJ2-3
TGCGCCAGCAGCCAAGTCGTAGGGGGGTCGAATGAAAAACTGTTTTTT	CASSQVVGGSNEKLFF	.	.	TRBV4-1	TRBJ1-4
TGTGCCAGCACCCCCGGGACGGACAACTATGGCTACACCTTC	CASTPGTDNYGYTF	.	once	TRBV28	TRBJ1-2
TGTGCCAGCAGTGAAGCTGGGCGCTACGAGCAGTACTTC	CASSEAGRYEQYF	.	.	TRBV6-1	TRBJ2-7
TGTGCCAGCAGTCACACAGGGTCAGGAAGTAATGGCTACACCTTC	CASSHTGSGSNGYTF	.	few	TRBV27	TRBJ1-2
TGCAGCGTTGAATATGAGGGCGCAGATACGCAGTATTTT	CSVEYEGADTQYF	.	.	TRBV29-1	TRBJ2-3
TGTGCCAGCCTTACTAGCGGGAAACGCAATGAGCAGTTCTTC	CASLTSGKRNEQFF	TRBD2	.	TRBV6-6	TRBJ2-1
TGTGCCAGCAGCTTATCCCCCCTTGGCGGGTACGAGCAGTACTTC	CASSLSPLGGYEQYF	.	.	TRBV5-8	TRBJ2-7
TGTGCCAGCAGCTCCCGGTGGGGGAGCTCCTACAATGAGCAGTTCTTC	CASSSRWGSSYNEQFF	.	.	TRBV7-8	TRBJ2-1
TGTGCCAGTAGTGGGGGATCCGAGCAGTACTTC	CASSGGSEQYF	.	.	TRBV19	TRBJ2-7
TGTGCCAGCAGCCCGGACGGACAGGGGACGGTGACTGAAGCTTTCTTT	CASSPDGQGTVTEAFF	TRBD1	.	TRBV4-2	TRBJ1-1
TGTGCCAGTAGTATCGGCAATAATTCACCCCTCCACTTT	CASSIGNNSPLHF	.	.	TRBV19	TRBJ1-6
TGTGCCAGCAGCCCGGGCGGGGGCAATCAGCCCCAGCATTTT	CASSPGGGNQPQHF	.	.	TRBV6-1	TRBJ1-5
TGTGCCAGCAGCTCCACCGGGACAGGGGGCGGCGAGCAGTACTTC	CASSSTGTGGGEQYF	TRBD1	few	TRBV7-9	TRBJ2-7
TGTGCCAGCAGCTTAAACTTGGGGGGGCAAGAGACCCAGTACTTC	CASSLNLGGQETQYF	TRBD2	once	TRBV7-9	TRBJ2-5
TGTGCCAGCAGTTTGGGGCAGGGCTACACCTTC	CASSLGQGYTF	.	once	TRBV28	TRBJ1-2
TGTGCCAGCAGCCGAATCCGGGACCTCGAGCAGTACTTC	CASSRIRDLEQYF	.	.	TRBV14	TRBJ2-7
TGTGCCAGCACCCGGGGGCCGGGAAGTGGAAGCGGGTATGGCTACACCTTC	CASTRGPGSGSGYGYTF	.	.	TRBV28	TRBJ1-2
TGTGCCAGCAGTTCCTATACTGCAAGCTACTCCTACGAGCAGTACTTC	CASSSYTASYSYEQYF	.	.	TRBV28	TRBJ2-7
TGTGCCAGCAGTTTACGTACTCCGGGACTAGCGGGATGGAACATACGGACCGGGGAGCTGTTTTTT	CASSLRTPGLAGWNIRTGELFF	TRBD2	.	TRBV27	TRBJ2-2
TGTGCCAGCAGGACAACCGGTGAGACCCAGTACTTC	CASRTTGETQYF	.	.	TRBV2	TRBJ2-5
TGCGCCAGCAGCTGGGGACAGGAGGGGCTGATGAACATTCAGTACTTC	CASSWGQEGLMNIQYF	TRBD1	.	TRBV5-1	TRBJ2-4
TGCAGTGCTACGGGGGCATATGGCTACACCTTC	CSATGAYGYTF	.	few	TRBV20-1	TRBJ1-2
TGTGCCAGCAGCTTGTCTAGCGGGAGAACTTACAATGAGCAGTTCTTC	CASSLSSGRTYNEQFF	TRBD2	once	TRBV11-2	TRBJ2-1
TGCGCCAGCAGCAGCGGGACCGCGGGGGTTGAGCAGTACTTC	CASSSGTAGVEQYF	TRBD2	few	TRBV5-1	TRBJ2-7
TGTGCCAGCAGCTTGCGGTATGAAAAACTGTTTTTT	CASSLRYEKLFF	.	.	TRBV5-8	TRBJ1-4
TGTGCCAGCAGCCAGACTTTAGCGGGTGAAGGGTTCTTC	CASSQTLAGEGFF	TRBD2	.	TRBV4-2	TRBJ2-1
TGCGCCAGCAGCTTGGGGATTGGGGGCTCCCAAGAGACCCAGTACTTC	CASSLGIGGSQETQYF	.	.	TRBV5-1	TRBJ2-5
TGTGCCAGCAGTTTACGGACAGCTAACTATGGCTACACCTTC	CASSLRTANYGYTF	.	.	TRBV28	TRBJ1-2
TGTGCCAGCAGCTCGGGACTAGCGGGAGGGCCAAGAAGGGCAGATACGCAGTATTTT	CASSSGLAGGPRRADTQYF	TRBD2	.	TRBV7-8	TRBJ2-3
TGTGCCAGCAGCTTGCCCAGGGGGACTAGCAACGAGCAGTACTTC	CASSLPRGTSNEQYF	TRBD2	.	TRBV7-3	TRBJ2-7
TGCGCCAGCAGTGACCGACAGGGCCAAGAGACCCAGTACTTC	CASSDRQGQETQYF	TRBD1	few	TRBV10-2	TRBJ2-5
TGTGCCACCAGCCCTTGGACAGGGGGCAACTATGGCTACACCTTC	CATSPWTGGNYGYTF	TRBD1	.	TRBV15	TRBJ1-2
TGCGCCAGCACGGGACAGAACAATGAGCAGTTCTTC	CASTGQNNEQFF	TRBD1	.	TRBV5-1	TRBJ2-1
TGTGCCAGCAGCTTGCAAAACAGGGGTCTAGAGACCCAGTACTTC	CASSLQNRGLETQYF	TRBD1	.	TRBV7-8	TRBJ2-5
TGTGCCATATGGGGGCGACGGGAGGAGGCAGATACGCAGTATTTT	CAIWGRREEADTQYF	.	.	TRBV28	TRBJ2-3
TGTGCCAGCAGTTGGGGGTTGGGACAGGGGAATGAAAAACTGTTTTTT	CASSWGLGQGNEKLFF	TRBD1	few	TRBV6-5	TRBJ1-4
TGTGCCAGCAGCGTAGGGACAGGGCTCGGGGAGACCCAGTACTTC	CASSVGTGLGETQYF	TRBD1	.	TRBV7-2	TRBJ2-5
TGTGCCAGCAGTGAACCGGGAACGGGAGCTTTCTTT	CASSEPGTGAFF	.	.	TRBV2	TRBJ1-1
TGTGCCAGCAGCAAGGACAGGTATACGCAGTATTTT	CASSKDRYTQYF	TRBD1	few	TRBV7-8	TRBJ2-3
TGTGCCAGCAGCTTTGGGCTAGCGGGAGGAGAGACCCAGTACTTC	CASSFGLAGGETQYF	TRBD2	.	TRBV5-6	TRBJ2-5